This TCR beta chain appears in the sequencing data of a study of regulatory T cells in long-lasting Graves disease (dated by TCRdb to about 2021). Some background on the complete study: Newly diagnosed Graves' disease patients had taken antithyroid drugs for less than 3 months. Persistent Graves' disease patients were compared with newly diagnosed Graves' disease patients by peripheral blood TCR sequencing and RNA sequencing. The study took place in China and was registered as a clinical trial. A total of roughly 35 samples underwent TCR sequencing, from some 13 patients with persistent Graves' disease and around 20 patients with newly diagnosed Graves' disease.

This clonotype was found many times. Its antigen target is currently unknown. No base-level quality is on record; no much larger clone is a single base apart. Broader findings and caveats from the paper: Sequencing and analysis were limited to the TCR beta chain. Persistent patients shared more public clonotypes among themselves (around 2,500) than newly diagnosed patients did (more than 850). Preferential use of TRBV28, TRBJ1-2 and TRBJ2-5 was observed in persistent disease, whereas TRBV20-1 and TRBJ2-1 were favored in newly diagnosed disease. Lower TCR Shannon entropy and fewer highly expanded clones were observed in persistent Graves' disease patients than in newly diagnosed patients, which suggested clonal expansion. As a limitation, the authors acknowledged that the small sample size may reduce accuracy. Peripheral blood alone was examined, since thyroid tissue, which constituted the primary lesion, could not be accessed.

Library generation was performed with multiplex PCR. Sequencing was performed on an Illumina HiSeq 4000. To build TCR beta libraries, CDR3 regions were amplified by Arm-PCR using iRepertoire HTBI primers. Before sequencing, the PCR products underwent gel purification. For the original study's pipeline: A total of 62 TRBV and more than twelve TRBJ segments were identified across samples and were used for gene usage analysis of CDR3 amino acid clonotypes. Filtered high-quality paired reads were merged into contigs using COPE and FqMerger. BLAST was used to align contigs to IMGT TRBV, TRBD and TRBJ reference genes, and CDR3 was defined according to IMGT. Any clonotype with a frequency above 0.1% was classified as a highly expanded clone. Repertoire diversity was measured by Shannon entropy, and V-J evenness by the Gini coefficient. A clonotype was considered public if more than one individual shared it. In TCRdb, the public reads were trimmed at Q25 with fastp and aligned with MiXCR, with productive beta chains retained. Rows merge per CDR3 protein into single entries with the most common DNA and genes. TCRdb's processing, not the authors', yielded these V and J calls. A total of some 560,000 distinct CDR3 sequences appear in this sample, around 16% of them only once. The ten largest make up more than 20% of the sample.

The cysteine opens and the phenylalanine closes a CDR3 of 15 amino acids. The read is trimmed to its CDR3 DNA, 45 bases read in frame from base 1. CDR1 and CDR2 are drawn from the germline V gene: MNHEY, SVGEGT. V and J are truncated by 0 bases and 1 base respectively, leaving an intervening sequence of 10 bases. The sample's time point label is to be understood as: newly diagnosed GD, antithyroid drugs for less than 3 months. For both TCR sequencing and RNA sequencing, RNA was extracted from PBMCs using TRIzol. The diagnosis of Graves' disease followed American Thyroid Association guidelines. Recruitment of patients was carried out at an endocrinology department in Xi'an, China. From each patient, roughly 9 milliliters of peripheral blood was collected into an EDTA anticoagulant tube. Ficoll Paque Plus density gradient separation was used to isolate PBMCs, and no additional T cell sorting was done. An Agilent 2100 Bioanalyzer and agarose gel were used to assess RNA quality, and a NanoDrop 2000 was used to measure RNA concentration.

The data also belong to a second study, concerning T cells in Graves' hyperthyroidism and ophthalmopathy. The second paper further reports: A patient counted as having stable Graves' hyperthyroidism if no progression to ophthalmopathy occurred over 18 months of follow-up. Hyperthyroidism patients were aged 18 to 65 years and newly diagnosed, with disease duration of less than 2 months. Patients with uncontrolled infections, other autoimmune diseases, pregnancy or lactation were excluded. Diagnoses relied on clinical symptoms, serum thyroxine and TRAb, thyroid ultrasound and orbital computed tomography. For the first round of RT-PCR on the TCR CDR3, the HTBI primer set was used together with the Qiagen OneStep RT-PCR kit. Most expanded thyroid clonotypes (frequency above 0.001) were also found in blood, which suggests that blood repertoires may mirror thyroid immune responses. Ophthalmopathy was separated from stable hyperthyroidism by a 13 V-J signature model, with over 85% sensitivity and about 81% specificity obtained in cross-validation and 80%/75% obtained in testing. In validation, progression to ophthalmopathy was predicted by the model with 70.59% sensitivity and nearly 75% specificity, a median of about 6.8 months before onset. A discovery cohort of approximately 97 patients, roughly 45 with Graves' ophthalmopathy and 57 with stable Graves' hyperthyroidism, was used to find distinguishing TCR V-J signatures. Prospective prediction of ophthalmopathy was tested in an independent validation cohort of 18 to 20 hyperthyroidism patients and around 16 patients who later progressed to ophthalmopathy. For training and testing, the 100 or so patients in the discovery cohort were randomly divided in a 7:3 ratio. In addition, the study compared T-cell repertoires in thyroid tissue and in blood from roughly six Graves' hyperthyroidism patients. Once sampling was done, hyperthyroidism patients were given methimazole at a starting dose of 30 mg daily, whereas ophthalmopathy patients were given high-dose intravenous methylprednisolone. Libraries were constructed in a second round of multiplex PCR, after which size selection and purification were performed. Libraries were sequenced paired-end with 100 bp reads on an Illumina HiSeq2000. SOAPnuke was used to process the raw data, throwing out any read that contained adapters or uncalled bases, had a mean Phred below 15, or lacked an exact constant-primer or identifier match. COPE v1.2.5 was used to merge high-quality paired reads, and clonotypes were defined as unique nucleotide sequences. MiTCR v1.1 was used to align clonotypes to the IMGT TRBV, TRBD and TRBJ reference segments. The analysis included only V-J combinations with a frequency above 0.0001, which together covered approximately 99% of the repertoires. The TCS score was defined as F50 (clonal expansion) divided by E x V (chaos), with BLOSUM62-based TCRdist calculated between CDR3 peptides within each V-J. Welch's t-statistics and random forest reduced fewer than 550 V-J features to fewer than 15, which were used in a naive Bayes classifier (R e1071). No statistical method was used to set the sample size in advance, and investigators knew the group allocation. According to the paper, TCR Vbeta CDR3 sequencing was carried out on approximately 140 peripheral blood samples, which came from some 41 ophthalmopathy, approximately 72 hyperthyroidism and approximately 17 progressor patients.

The input for sequencing was peripheral blood mononuclear cells (PBMCs), taken at new diagnosis, from a patient treated with antithyroid drugs. The sequence came from a woman aged 40 to 65 with Graves disease. Donor details come from another sample of the same person, matched by shared clones. The sequence is built from TRBV6-2 or TRBV6-3 and TRBJ2-7, and perhaps TRBD2 as D gene, on 6 matching bases. Read as DNA, the sequence is TGTGCCAGCAGTTACTCGGGGACTGCTTCCTACGAGCAGTACTTC. It encodes CASSYSGTASYEQYF.